The present T cell receptor (beta chain) was sequenced within a study of shared clonotypes between healthy human individuals. Study results and limitations: Estimated richness was generally greater in naive than memory subsets.

Note on this clone: Its target is unknown.

Sequenced by immunoSEQ multiplex PCR; TCRdb stores in-frame clones only, minus some. This sample yields around 2.5 million clones, of which 80% to 95% are seen a single time; roughly 0.36% belongs to the top ten. CD4+ cells were split into CD45RA+ naive and CD45RA-negative memory subsets. V was cut by 6 bases and J by 5 bases, with 17 bases left in between. This CDR3 spans 15 amino acids. Germline-derived CDR1 and CDR2 are MDHEN and SYDVKM. Sequences were obtained from naive CD4+ T cells from PBMCs. Regarding subset: CD45RA+ positively selected. The clonotype originates from a man aged 18-30 years in good health. Some clones in this sample may be carry-over from other donors' samples. The chain carries TRBV28 and TRBJ2-1; weak D call: TRBD1 (5 bases). The DNA for the CDR3 is TGTGCCAGCAGCCGTTATCGAAGGGGCCACAATGAGCAGTTCTTC. This codes for CASSRYRRGHNEQFF.